The 12 T cell receptor beta chains presented below share a single source sample, sequenced in a study of human T cells and chemical hapten exposure. Documented time point: patch test 2, 6 weeks after DPC sensitization. Treatment denoted: therapeutic diphenylcyclopropenone sensitization with weekly scalp DPC. TCRdb re-derived calls from the RACE reads in MiXCR, one entry per CDR3 protein. The repertoire includes some 90,000 distinct CDR3 sequences, over 10% of them detected once, and 2.5% to 4% sits in the top ten. This specimen was whole blood, taken in connection with sensitization to the hapten diphenylcyclopropenone (DPC). The receptors derive from a middle-aged woman with alopecia areata. Some clones in this sample may be carry-over from other donors' samples.

This clonotype has ten or more counts. This chain joins TRBV4-2 and TRBJ2-3, with 11 bases identical to TRBD2. There are 16 residues in the CDR3. In germline, CDR1 is LGHNA, CDR2 YNFKEQ. Trimming removed 5 bases from V and 0 bases from J; junction bases left unmatched: 4. This chain's CDR3 is CASSSRLAGSTDTQYF. The CDR3 nucleotides read TGTGCCAGCAGCTCCCGACTAGCGGGGAGCACAGATACGCAGTATTTT.

This clonotype was recorded at least ten times. CDR3 DNA: TGCAGTGCTAGAGATCCGGCTAGCGGTTTCACAGATACGCAGTATTTT. Translating gives CSARDPASGFTDTQYF. The J gene is TRBJ2-3, the V gene TRBV20-1; 7 nucleotides align to TRBD2. The trim removed 0 bases at V and 2 bases at J, leaving 8 bases unmatched. Germline V gene lookup returns CDR1 DFQATT and CDR2 SNEGSKA (reference sequence). The CDR3 sequence is 16 residues long.

This clonotype showed up many times. The chain uses TRBV29-1 and TRBJ2-2, with D perhaps given as TRBD1 or TRBD2 (6 bases each). Trimming removed 7 bases at V and 0 bases at J, with 18 bases between. The CDR3 is 16 amino acids. Germline CDR1 reads SQVTM; CDR2 reads ANQGSEA. As DNA, the CDR3 is TGCAGCGCCCGGGGTAGGGGGGCGGCGAACACCGGGGAGCTGTTTTTT. It translates to CSARGRGAANTGELFF.

In its sample, this clonotype was seen a few times. The chain links TRBV5-1 to TRBJ2-5, with no clear D. Trimming cost V 0 bases and J 4 bases, with 10 bases left between them. The CDR3 contains 14 residues. Germline V gene lookup returns CDR1 SGHRS and CDR2 YFSETQ. The CDR3 protein is CASSLGLGRETQYF. In DNA, the CDR3 is TGCGCCAGCAGCTTGGGATTGGGAAGAGAGACCCAGTACTTC.

This clonotype was recorded at least ten times. The V and J genes are TRBV4-3 and TRBJ2-7; D uncertain. CDR1 and CDR2 (germline): LGHNA, YSLEER. CDR3 size: 17 residues. V was pared by 0 bases and J by 0 bases, with 15 bases between. The CDR3 here is CASSQEWSLVTSYEQYF. CDR3 DNA: TGCGCCAGCAGCCAAGAGTGGTCTTTAGTGACCTCCTACGAGCAGTACTTC.

The chain couples TRBV30 to TRBJ1-5; weak D call: TRBD1 (5 bases). The CDR3 runs 16 residues. Germline CDR1 GTSNPN, CDR2 SVGIG (reference sequence). Trimming removed 3 bases at V and 3 bases at J, with 18 bases between. The CDR3 is CAWRGSGTAYNQPQHF. As DNA, the CDR3 is TGTGCCTGGAGGGGGTCCGGGACCGCTTACAATCAGCCCCAGCATTTT.

The chain joins TRBV7-2 to TRBJ2-5, with 11 bases fitting TRBD2. CDR3 size: 16 residues. CDR1 is SGHTA, CDR2 FQGNSA, per germline. V gave up 4 bases and J gave up 2 bases; unmatched junction bases: 6. CDR3 sequence reads: CASSSGTSGVQETQYF. The CDR3 region has the DNA TGTGCCAGCAGCTCCGGGACTAGCGGAGTACAAGAGACCCAGTACTTC. The complete variable domain, with remaining parts taken from reference TRBV7-2 and TRBJ2-5, reads GAGVSQSPSNKVTEKGKDVELRCDPISGHTALYWYRQSLGQGLEFLIYFQGNSAPDKSGLPSDRFSAERTGGSVSTLTIQRTQQEDSAVYLCASSSGTSGVQETQYFGPGTRLLVL.

The rearrangement links TRBV9 to TRBJ1-5; D gene ambiguous. The CDR3 length is 14 residues. The V and J ends lost 3 bases and 0 bases respectively, with 7 bases between them. Germline V gene data show CDR1 as SGDLS and CDR2 as YYNGEE. In DNA form, the CDR3 reads TGTGCCAGCAGCGGGCGAGATAGCAATCAGCCCCAGCATTTT. Translating gives CASSGRDSNQPQHF.

V usage is TRBV3-1 and J usage is TRBJ1-6; no clear D. Germline V gene sequence: CDR1 LGHDT, CDR2 YNNKEL (reference sequence). This CDR3 has 12 amino acids. The V end lost 6 bases, the J end lost 6 bases, and 6 bases lay between the germline ends. The CDR3 loop reads CASSQSNSPLHF. CDR3 sequence (DNA): TGTGCCAGCAGTCAGAGTAATTCACCCCTCCACTTT.

This clonotype was observed at least ten times. The V and J genes are TRBV19 and TRBJ2-2; D could derive from TRBD1 or TRBD2 (5 bases each). This CDR3 has 14 amino acids. V lost 11 bases and J 0 bases, leaving 13 bases between the germline ends. The germline V gene encodes CDR1 LNHDA and CDR2 SQIVND (reference sequence). The CDR3 loop is CAGARDANTGELFF. In DNA form, the CDR3 reads TGTGCCGGTGCCAGGGACGCGAACACCGGGGAGCTGTTTTTT.

This clonotype was seen repeatedly, ten times or more. The chain uses TRBV27 and TRBJ1-5, with 8 bases that match TRBD1. The CDR3 length is 16 residues. The J segment lost 11 bases and the V segment lost 0 bases, leaving 12 bases of the junction unmatched. CDR1 and CDR2 (germline): MNHEY, SMNVEV (reference sequence). CDR3 sequence (DNA): TGTGCCAGCAGTTTATCCGGACAGGGAGGATTCGCAGCCCAGCATTTT. Amino acid sequence: CASSLSGQGGFAAQHF.

This clonotype was detected ten times or more. The chain uses TRBV2 and TRBJ1-6, with a tentative D call TRBD1 (5 bases). Between the trimmed V and J ends, which lost 1 base and 10 bases, there was a span of 11 bases. This CDR3 has 14 amino acids. Germline assignment: CDR1 SNHLY and CDR2 FYNNEI. Here the CDR3 DNA reads TGTGCCAGCAGTGAAGGGACGGGACTCTCACCCCTCCACTTT. Residues: CASSEGTGLSPLHF.